Each of the 25 T cell receptor beta chains below was sequenced from the same sample in a study of blood T cell repertoires in COVID-19 (TCRdb year 2020). Library preparation employed the immunoSEQ multiplex PCR assay. Sourced from immuneACCESS, this table was stored by TCRdb with only in-frame sequences that have V and J called. A share of the clones is absent; for the studies checked, an unresolved V gene accounts for under half, and the remainder has no known explanation. The sample records roughly 200,000 clones, 75% to 85% of which are singletons. The ten largest clones take up approximately 1.5% of the sample. Sequenced material: peripheral blood. These receptors were collected from a human donor in a cohort sampled during active COVID-19.

This clone was picked up one time. This chain joins TRBV7-2 and TRBJ2-5, with a tentative D call TRBD1 (6 bases). V dropped 5 bases and J dropped 2 bases, with 15 bases sitting between them. The CDR3 runs to 15 residues. Germline lookup yields CDR1 SGHTA and CDR2 FQGNSA. DNA for the CDR3: TGTGCCAGCAGCCCCGACAGGCTCCGACAAGAGACCCAGTACTTC. Encoded protein: CASSPDRLRQETQYF.

V is TRBV23-1 and J is TRBJ1-3; D not resolved. TRBV23-1 is recorded as an ORF, its role being uncertain. The V end lost 0 bases, the J end lost 0 bases, and 12 bases lay between the germline ends. CDR3 length: 17 residues. The CDR3 region has the DNA TGCGCCAGCAGTCAATCTGGCCGTTCAAGCTCTGGAAACACCATATATTTT. Translated, it gives CASSQSGRSSSGNTIYF.

The chain is built from TRBV18 and TRBJ2-7; D possibly corresponds to TRBD1 (5 bases). V lost 5 bases to trimming and J lost 0 bases, with 11 bases between them. Germline V lookup: CDR1 KGHSH, CDR2 LQKENI. CDR3 size: 14 residues. This CDR3 is CASSGLQDSYEQYF. Written as DNA, the CDR3 is TGTGCCAGCTCAGGATTACAGGACTCCTACGAGCAGTACTTC. Full variable domain (rest looked up from reference TRBV18 and TRBJ2-7): NAGVMQNPRHLVRRRGQEARLRCSPMKGHSHVYWYRQLPEEGLKFMVYLQKENIIDESGMPKERFSAEFPKEGPSILRIQQVVRGDSAAYFCASSGLQDSYEQYFGPGTRLTVT.

The rearrangement joins TRBV5-1 to TRBJ2-1; TRBD2 matches 9 bases. The CDR3 is 17 residues long. Germline V gives CDR1 SGHRS, CDR2 YFSETQ. J lost 1 base, V lost 0 bases, and 5 bases had no gene match. The CDR3 DNA is TGCGCCAGCAGCTTGGTGGGGACTAGCAGATCCTACAATGAGCAGTTCTTC. Its protein is CASSLVGTSRSYNEQFF. Full variable domain (remainder filled in from reference TRBV5-1 and TRBJ2-1): KAGVTQTPRYLIKTRGQQVTLSCSPISGHRSVSWYQQTPGQGLQFLFEYFSETQRNKGNFPGRFSGRQFSNSRSEMNVSTLELGDSALYLCASSLVGTSRSYNEQFFGPGTRLTVL.

The rearrangement joins TRBV5-5 to TRBJ2-3; 9 positions agree with TRBD1. CDR1 is SGHKS, CDR2 YYEKEE, per germline (reference sequence). The V gene end was trimmed by 3 bases and the J gene end by 3 bases; junction bases not matched to a gene: 5. The CDR3 sequence is 15 residues long. The CDR3 protein is CASSYGQGRTDTQYF. The CDR3 nucleotides are TGTGCCAGCAGCTACGGACAGGGGCGGACAGATACGCAGTATTTT.

This chain connects TRBV6-6 to TRBJ1-5, with D possibly matching TRBD1 (5 bases). With 2 bases removed from V and 4 bases from J, the gap between germline ends came to 9 bases. From germline, CDR1 is MNHNY and CDR2 SVGAGI (reference sequence). The CDR3 sequence is 14 residues long. For the CDR3, the DNA is TGTGCCAGCAGTTACAGGGGAGGGAATCAGCCCCAGCATTTT. As protein: CASSYRGGNQPQHF.

The rearrangement links TRBV7-2 to TRBJ2-7, with D perhaps matching TRBD2 (6 bases). Trimming pared 1 base from V and 1 base from J, leaving 11 bases between. This CDR3 has 15 residues. Germline V gene sequence: CDR1 SGHTA, CDR2 FQGNSA. CDR3 nucleotides: TGTGCCAGCAGCTTAGAGGCAGGGACTTCCTACGAGCAGTACTTC. Translating gives CASSLEAGTSYEQYF.

The chain couples TRBV5-1 to TRBJ2-7; the D gene is possibly TRBD1 (5 bases). Per germline, CDR1 SGHRS and CDR2 YFSETQ. CDR3 size: 15 residues. Trimming cost V 0 bases and J 0 bases, with 10 bases left between them. Here the CDR3 reads CASSLGQQTSYEQYF. CDR3 DNA: TGCGCCAGCAGCTTGGGACAGCAAACCTCCTACGAGCAGTACTTC. The entire variable domain, with the rest obtained from reference TRBV5-1 and TRBJ2-7, is as follows: KAGVTQTPRYLIKTRGQQVTLSCSPISGHRSVSWYQQTPGQGLQFLFEYFSETQRNKGNFPGRFSGRQFSNSRSEMNVSTLELGDSALYLCASSLGQQTSYEQYFGPGTRLTVT.

The chain joins TRBV27 to TRBJ2-3; 7 bases map to TRBD2. V was pared by 3 bases and J by 4 bases, with 10 bases of the junction left unmatched. This CDR3 contains 16 residues. Germline loops: CDR1 MNHEY, CDR2 SMNVEV (reference sequence). Written as DNA, the CDR3 is TGTGCCAGCAGTTTGGGGAGCGGGAATTCAGCAGATACGCAGTATTTT. Its protein product is CASSLGSGNSADTQYF.

The gene calls are TRBV5-1 and TRBJ2-3; a weak D match, TRBD2 (6 bases). Trimming took 0 bases from V and 1 from J, leaving 6 bases between them. The CDR3 is made up of 14 amino acids. The germline V gene has CDR1 SGHRS and CDR2 YFSETQ. CDR3 amino acids: CASSLGEGTDTQYF. CDR3 sequence (DNA): TGCGCCAGCAGCTTGGGGGAGGGCACAGATACGCAGTATTTT. The full variable domain, completed using reference TRBV5-1 and TRBJ2-3, is KAGVTQTPRYLIKTRGQQVTLSCSPISGHRSVSWYQQTPGQGLQFLFEYFSETQRNKGNFPGRFSGRQFSNSRSEMNVSTLELGDSALYLCASSLGEGTDTQYFGPGTRLTVL.

This clone was counted once. The CDR3 coding sequence is TGTGCCAGTGTTGGAGACAGGGGGGACGAGCAGTACTTC. Translation gives CASVGDRGDEQYF. V and J are TRBV28 and TRBJ2-7; 9 bases fit TRBD1. From germline, CDR1 is MDHEN and CDR2 SYDVKM. Losses at the gene ends were 9 bases for V and 5 bases for J; bases not matched to a gene: 8. This CDR3 comprises 13 residues.

The genes are TRBV7-9 and TRBJ1-4; 9 nucleotides align to TRBD1. This CDR3 has 16 amino acids. Germline CDR1 and CDR2: SEHNR and FQNEAQ (reference sequence). The V segment lost 6 bases and the J segment 7 bases; nucleotides outside the gene matches: 12. In DNA, the CDR3 is TGTGCCAGCAGTTTCCCGTTGGACAGGGGTGGTGAAAAACTGTTTTTT. Residues: CASSFPLDRGGEKLFF.

The genes are TRBV6-5 and TRBJ2-7, with 8 bases matching TRBD1. The CDR3 extends over 14 amino acids. The germline V gene has CDR1 MNHEY and CDR2 SVGAGI. V was pared by 6 bases and J by 5 bases, with 9 bases of the junction left unmatched. The DNA for the CDR3 is TGTGCCAGCAGCCCAGCGACAGGGGCGAACGAGCAGTACTTC. The encoded protein is CASSPATGANEQYF.

This clone has a handful of counts. This chain uses TRBV10-1 with TRBJ2-3, with 11 bases identical to TRBD2. V dropped 3 bases and J dropped 2; count of bases not matched to a gene: 4. The CDR3 is 16 amino acids. Per germline, CDR1 WNHNN and CDR2 SYGVQD (reference sequence). The CDR3 DNA reads as TGCGCCAGCAGTGATGTGGGACTAGCGGACACAGATACGCAGTATTTT. Translated: CASSDVGLADTDTQYF.

The V call is TRBV27, the J call TRBJ2-7; 8 positions agree with TRBD2. The CDR3 sequence is 16 residues long. The germline V gene encodes CDR1 MNHEY and CDR2 SMNVEV (reference sequence). Trimming removed 6 bases from V and 2 bases from J; junction bases left unmatched: 12. Here the CDR3 reads CASSGILAGAPYEQYF. The CDR3 DNA reads TGTGCCAGCAGCGGGATCCTAGCGGGTGCCCCCTACGAGCAGTACTTC.

A single count supports this clone. The chain recombines TRBV5-4 with TRBJ2-7; perhaps TRBD2 as D (7 bases). The germline CDR1 and CDR2 sequences are SGHNT and YYREEE (reference sequence). CDR3 length: 15 residues. Trimming stripped 2 bases from V and 0 bases from J, with 12 bases between. CDR3 protein: CASSLGRGLSYEQYF. The CDR3 DNA reads TGTGCCAGCAGCTTAGGGCGGGGGCTCTCCTACGAGCAGTACTTC.

The chain couples TRBV11-2 to TRBJ1-6; D possibly corresponds to TRBD1 (5 bases). The CDR3 spans 15 residues. Germline-derived CDR1 and CDR2 are SGHAT and FQNNGV. V was clipped by 5 bases and J by 7 bases, with 15 bases between them. This CDR3 is CASSPREGYNSPLHF. The CDR3 DNA is TGTGCCAGCAGCCCCCGGGAGGGGTACAATTCACCCCTCCACTTT.

The sample holds a few counts of this clone. This chain connects TRBV2 to TRBJ1-3, with TRBD1 as a possible D gene (5 bases). Germline values: CDR1 SNHLY, CDR2 FYNNEI. V was pared by 5 bases and J by 0 bases, with 11 bases between. CDR3 length: 15 residues. The CDR3 sequence: CASSRGHFSGNTIYF. CDR3 DNA sequence: TGTGCCAGCAGTCGAGGACACTTCTCTGGAAACACCATATATTTT.

This clone was observed a handful of times. The chain uses TRBV4-3 and TRBJ2-7; 9 nucleotides match TRBD2. CDR1 is LGHNA, CDR2 YSLEER, per germline. This CDR3 is built from 16 residues. After removal of 1 base from V and 1 base from J, the junction contained 5 bases not matched to a gene. The CDR3 nucleotides are TGCGCCAGCAGCCAAGGGCGTAGCGGGGGTTCCTACGAGCAGTACTTC. Residues: CASSQGRSGGSYEQYF.

The chain joins TRBV30 to TRBJ1-5; D not resolved. The CDR3 spans 11 residues. Trimming removed 6 bases at V and 2 bases at J, with 5 bases between. Germline loops: CDR1 GTSNPN, CDR2 SVGIG (reference sequence). CDR3 protein: CACSGNQPQHF. DNA for the CDR3: TGTGCCTGCTCAGGCAATCAGCCCCAGCATTTT.

The gene calls are TRBV3-1 (or the pseudogene TRBV3-2) and TRBJ1-2; no firm D call. CDR3 length: 12 amino acids. Per the germline V gene, CDR1 is LGHDT and CDR2 is YNNKEL (reference sequence). V was clipped by 2 bases and J by 8 bases, with 9 bases between them. The CDR3: CASSQSGIGYTF. CDR3 in DNA: TGTGCCAGCAGCCAATCGGGAATAGGCTACACCTTC.

This chain links TRBV9 with TRBJ1-1; D perhaps matches TRBD1 (5 bases). Trimming cost V 3 bases and J 5 bases, with 11 bases left between them. CDR1 SGDLS and CDR2 YYNGEE come from the germline V gene. CDR3 length equals 13 residues. The CDR3 region is CASSAGGGTEAFF. The CDR3 DNA reads TGTGCCAGCAGCGCCGGGGGAGGAACTGAAGCTTTCTTT.

This chain uses TRBV29-1 with TRBJ2-7; a possible D gene is TRBD1 (6 bases). The germline V and J ends were trimmed by 6 bases and 0 bases, with 12 bases remaining between them. The CDR3 totals 13 residues. The germline V gene encodes CDR1 SQVTM and CDR2 ANQGSEA. CDR3 sequence: CSVAGTPSYEQYF. The DNA for the CDR3 is TGCAGCGTGGCCGGGACACCCTCCTACGAGCAGTACTTC.

The chain couples TRBV7-2 to TRBJ2-2; TRBD2 agrees at 10 bases. J gave up 7 bases and V 2 bases, and 7 bases lay outside the gene matches. The CDR3 runs 16 residues. Germline loops: CDR1 SGHTA, CDR2 FQGNSA. CDR3 in DNA: TGTGCCAGCAGCTTATCCAGCGGGGGGGCCGGCGGGGAGCTGTTTTTT. As protein: CASSLSSGGAGGELFF. Based on the CDR3 plus reference TRBV7-2 and TRBJ2-2, the full variable domain is GAGVSQSPSNKVTEKGKDVELRCDPISGHTALYWYRQSLGQGLEFLIYFQGNSAPDKSGLPSDRFSAERTGGSVSTLTIQRTQQEDSAVYLCASSLSSGGAGGELFFGEGSRLTVL.

CDR3 sequence (DNA): TGTGCCAGCAGAACTAGCGGGAGGTCTTACGAGCAGTACTTC. This translates into CASRTSGRSYEQYF. The genes are TRBV28 and TRBJ2-7; 12 bases align to TRBD2. From germline, CDR1 is MDHEN and CDR2 SYDVKM. Trimming cost V 6 bases and J 4 bases; bases outside gene matches: 4. This CDR3 has 14 residues.